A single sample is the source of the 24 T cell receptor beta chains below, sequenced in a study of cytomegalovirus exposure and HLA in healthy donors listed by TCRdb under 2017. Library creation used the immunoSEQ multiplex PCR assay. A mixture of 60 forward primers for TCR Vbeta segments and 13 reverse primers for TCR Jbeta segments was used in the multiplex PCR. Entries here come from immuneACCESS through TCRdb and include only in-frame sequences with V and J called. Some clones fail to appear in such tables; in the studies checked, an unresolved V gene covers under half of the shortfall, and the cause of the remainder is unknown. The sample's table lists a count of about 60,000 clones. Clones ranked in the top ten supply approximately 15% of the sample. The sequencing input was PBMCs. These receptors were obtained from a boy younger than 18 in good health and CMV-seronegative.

This CDR3 is CASSSGSSDSPLHF. CDR3 nucleotide sequence: TGCGCCAGCAGCTCAGGGTCTAGCGATTCACCCCTCCACTTT. This chain connects TRBV5-1 to TRBJ1-6, with TRBD1 as a possible D gene (5 bases). The CDR3 runs to 14 residues. V was trimmed by 3 bases and J by 8 bases, leaving 12 bases between them. Germline lookup yields CDR1 SGHRS and CDR2 YFSETQ.

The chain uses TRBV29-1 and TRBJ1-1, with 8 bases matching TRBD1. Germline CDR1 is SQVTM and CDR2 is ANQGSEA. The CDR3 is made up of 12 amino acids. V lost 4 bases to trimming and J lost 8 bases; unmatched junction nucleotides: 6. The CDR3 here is CSVGQGRREAFF. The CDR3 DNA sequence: TGCAGCGTTGGACAGGGGAGGCGCGAAGCTTTCTTT.

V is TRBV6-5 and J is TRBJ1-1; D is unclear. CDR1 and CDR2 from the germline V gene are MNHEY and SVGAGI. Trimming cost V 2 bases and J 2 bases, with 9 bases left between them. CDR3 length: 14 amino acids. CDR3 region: CASSYRSDNTEAFF. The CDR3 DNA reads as TGTGCCAGCAGTTACCGGAGTGACAACACTGAAGCTTTCTTT.

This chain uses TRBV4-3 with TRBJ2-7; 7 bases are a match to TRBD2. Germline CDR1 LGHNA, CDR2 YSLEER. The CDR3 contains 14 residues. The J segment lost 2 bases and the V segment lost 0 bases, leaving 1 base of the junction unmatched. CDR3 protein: CASSQEAGPYEQYF. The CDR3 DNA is TGCGCCAGCAGCCAAGAAGCGGGACCCTACGAGCAGTACTTC.

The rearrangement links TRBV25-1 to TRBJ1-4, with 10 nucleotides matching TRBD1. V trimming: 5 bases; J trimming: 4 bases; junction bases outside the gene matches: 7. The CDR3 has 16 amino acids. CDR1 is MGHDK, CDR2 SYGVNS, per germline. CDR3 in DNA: TGTGCCAGCAGTCCGACAGGGGGCAATGATAATGAAAAACTGTTTTTT. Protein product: CASSPTGGNDNEKLFF.

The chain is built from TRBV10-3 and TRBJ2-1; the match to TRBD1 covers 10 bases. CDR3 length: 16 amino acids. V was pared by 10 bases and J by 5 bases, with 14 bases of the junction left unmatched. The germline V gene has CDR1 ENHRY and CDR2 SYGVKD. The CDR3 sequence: CATGQGPPRGNNEQFF. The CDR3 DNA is TGTGCCACGGGACAGGGGCCCCCGAGAGGGAACAATGAGCAGTTCTTC.

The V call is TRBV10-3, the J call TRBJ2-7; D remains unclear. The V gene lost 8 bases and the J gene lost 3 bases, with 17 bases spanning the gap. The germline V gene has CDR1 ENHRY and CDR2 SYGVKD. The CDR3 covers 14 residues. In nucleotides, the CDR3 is TGTGCCATCGGGCAAGGCGCTACTGACTACGAGCAGTACTTC. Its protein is CAIGQGATDYEQYF.

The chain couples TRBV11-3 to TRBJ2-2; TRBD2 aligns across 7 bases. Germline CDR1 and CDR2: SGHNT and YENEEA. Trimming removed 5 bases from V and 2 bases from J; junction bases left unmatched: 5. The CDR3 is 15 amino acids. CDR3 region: CASSRGDLNTGELFF. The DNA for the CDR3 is TGTGCCAGCAGCCGGGGGGACCTTAACACCGGGGAGCTGTTTTTT. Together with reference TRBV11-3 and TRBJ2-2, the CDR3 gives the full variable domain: EAGVVQSPRYKIIEKKQPVAFWCNPISGHNTLYWYLQNLGQGPELLIRYENEEAVDDSQLPKDRFSAERLKGVDSTLKIQPAELGDSAVYLCASSRGDLNTGELFFGEGSRLTVL.

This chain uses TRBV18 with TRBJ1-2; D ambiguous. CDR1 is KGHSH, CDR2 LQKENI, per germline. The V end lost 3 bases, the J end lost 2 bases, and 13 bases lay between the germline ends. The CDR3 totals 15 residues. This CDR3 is CASSPGLGNNYGYTF. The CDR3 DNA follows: TGTGCCAGCTCACCCGGACTGGGCAACAACTATGGCTACACCTTC.

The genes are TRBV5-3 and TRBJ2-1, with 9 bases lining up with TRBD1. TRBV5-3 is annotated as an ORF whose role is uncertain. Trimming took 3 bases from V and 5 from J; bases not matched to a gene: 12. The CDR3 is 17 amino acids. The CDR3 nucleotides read TGTGCCAGAAGCTCTGGGACAGGGAAAAATCTTAACAATGAGCAGTTCTTC. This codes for CARSSGTGKNLNNEQFF.

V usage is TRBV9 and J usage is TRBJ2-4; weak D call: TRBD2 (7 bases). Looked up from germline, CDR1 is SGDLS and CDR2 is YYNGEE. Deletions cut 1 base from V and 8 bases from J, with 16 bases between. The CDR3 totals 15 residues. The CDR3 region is CASSVMGGPGDIQYF. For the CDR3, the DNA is TGTGCCAGCAGCGTAATGGGGGGGCCTGGCGACATTCAGTACTTC.

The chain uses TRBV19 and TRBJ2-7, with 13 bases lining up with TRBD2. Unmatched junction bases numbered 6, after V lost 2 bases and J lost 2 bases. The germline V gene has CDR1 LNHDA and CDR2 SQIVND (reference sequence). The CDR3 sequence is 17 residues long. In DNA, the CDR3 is TGTGCCAGTAGTATACTCCGGACTAGCGGGAGACCCTACGAGCAGTACTTC. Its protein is CASSILRTSGRPYEQYF.

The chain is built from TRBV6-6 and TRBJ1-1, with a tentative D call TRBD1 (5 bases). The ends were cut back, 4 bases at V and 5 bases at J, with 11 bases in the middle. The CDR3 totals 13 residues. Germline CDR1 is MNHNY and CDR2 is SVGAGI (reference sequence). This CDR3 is CASSSARGTEAFF. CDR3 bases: TGTGCCAGCAGTTCCGCCCGGGGGACTGAAGCTTTCTTT.

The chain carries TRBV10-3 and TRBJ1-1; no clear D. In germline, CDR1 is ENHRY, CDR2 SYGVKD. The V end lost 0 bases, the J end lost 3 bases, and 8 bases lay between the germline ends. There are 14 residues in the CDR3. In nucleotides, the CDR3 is TGTGCCATCAGTGAGTCGTGGGCTTACACTGAAGCTTTCTTT. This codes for CAISESWAYTEAFF.

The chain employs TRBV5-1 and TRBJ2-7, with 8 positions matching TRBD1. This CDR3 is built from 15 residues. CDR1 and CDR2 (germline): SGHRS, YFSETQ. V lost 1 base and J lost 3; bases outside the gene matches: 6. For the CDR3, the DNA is TGCGCCAGCAGCTTGCAGGGGGCCTTTGTCTACGAGCAGTACTTC. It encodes CASSLQGAFVYEQYF.

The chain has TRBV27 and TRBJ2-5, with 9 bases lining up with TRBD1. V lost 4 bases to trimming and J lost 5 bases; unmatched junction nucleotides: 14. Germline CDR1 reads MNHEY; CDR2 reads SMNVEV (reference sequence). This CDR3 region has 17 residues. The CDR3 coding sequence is TGTGCCAGCAGTTATCGGACAGGGGAGTTGCTATGGGAGACCCAGTACTTC. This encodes CASSYRTGELLWETQYF.

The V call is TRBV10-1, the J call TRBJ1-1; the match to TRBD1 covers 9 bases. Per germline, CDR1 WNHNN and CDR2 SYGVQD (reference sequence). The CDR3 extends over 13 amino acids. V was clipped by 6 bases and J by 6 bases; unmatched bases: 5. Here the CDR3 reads CASSRDRVAEAFF. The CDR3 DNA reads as TGCGCCAGCAGCCGGGACAGGGTCGCTGAAGCTTTCTTT.

The CDR3 region is CATSRDRGQGQSSNYGYTF. In DNA, the CDR3 is TGTGCCACCAGCAGAGATAGAGGCCAAGGACAGAGCTCTAACTATGGCTACACCTTC. This sequence joins TRBV15 and TRBJ1-2, with TRBD1 as a possible D gene (6 bases). This CDR3 region has 19 residues. Germline values: CDR1 LNHNV, CDR2 YYDKDF (reference sequence). The germline V and J ends were trimmed by 0 bases and 0 bases, with 20 bases remaining between them.

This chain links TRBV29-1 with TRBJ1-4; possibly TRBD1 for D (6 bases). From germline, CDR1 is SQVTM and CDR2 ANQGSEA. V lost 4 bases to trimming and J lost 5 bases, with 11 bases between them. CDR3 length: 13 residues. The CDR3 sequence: CSVGRGGNEKLFF. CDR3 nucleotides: TGCAGCGTTGGCAGGGGAGGGAATGAAAAACTGTTTTTT.

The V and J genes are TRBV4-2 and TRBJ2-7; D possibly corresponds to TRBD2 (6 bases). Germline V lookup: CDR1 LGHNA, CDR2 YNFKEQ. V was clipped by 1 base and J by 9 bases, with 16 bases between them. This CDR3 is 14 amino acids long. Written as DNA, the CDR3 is TGTGCCAGCAGCCAAGGAAGGGACTCTAGGCGGCAGTACTTC. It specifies CASSQGRDSRRQYF.

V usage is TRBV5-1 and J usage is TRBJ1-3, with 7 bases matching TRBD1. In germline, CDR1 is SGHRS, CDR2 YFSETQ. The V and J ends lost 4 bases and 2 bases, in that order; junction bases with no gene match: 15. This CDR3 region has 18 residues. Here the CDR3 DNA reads TGCGCCAGCAGCCGGGACAGCCTACTAAATCCCCCTGGAAACACCATATATTTT. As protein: CASSRDSLLNPPGNTIYF. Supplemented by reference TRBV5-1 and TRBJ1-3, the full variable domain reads KAGVTQTPRYLIKTRGQQVTLSCSPISGHRSVSWYQQTPGQGLQFLFEYFSETQRNKGNFPGRFSGRQFSNSRSEMNVSTLELGDSALYLCASSRDSLLNPPGNTIYFGEGSWLTVV.

CDR3 nucleotides: TGTGCCACCAGCCAAGGGAGATACAATGAGCAGTTCTTC. This codes for CATSQGRYNEQFF. This chain joins TRBV15 and TRBJ2-1; TRBD2 is a possible D gene (5 bases). V was cut by 5 bases and J by 4 bases, with 9 bases left in between. The CDR3 extends over 13 amino acids. Germline CDR1 LNHNV, CDR2 YYDKDF (reference sequence).

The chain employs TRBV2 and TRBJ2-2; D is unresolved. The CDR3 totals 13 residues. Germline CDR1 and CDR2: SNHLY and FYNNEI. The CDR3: CAATPDGAGELFF. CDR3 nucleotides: TGTGCAGCGACCCCAGACGGAGCCGGGGAGCTGTTTTTT.

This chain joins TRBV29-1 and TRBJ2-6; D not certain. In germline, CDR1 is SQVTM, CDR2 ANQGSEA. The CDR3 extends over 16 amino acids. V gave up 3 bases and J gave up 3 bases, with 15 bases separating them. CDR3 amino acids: CSVEASVLHGANVLTF. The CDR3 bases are TGCAGCGTTGAGGCTTCAGTCCTGCATGGGGCCAACGTCCTGACTTTC.